Listed here is a single TCR beta chain. Its antigen remains unidentified. Deep was the level at which the assay was run. Profiling relied on immunoSEQ multiplex PCR, and the TCRdb table lists in-frame clones only, not all of them. The data contain 1 million to 1.3 million clones, approximately 80% of them singletons. The data are from a study of shared clonotypes between healthy human individuals. Study-level findings and limits: Donors were few, which limited the genetic and exposure-history diversity represented.

This CDR3 region has 16 residues. Trimming at V came to 4 bases and at J to 0 bases, leaving 6 bases not matched to a gene. CDR1 is SGHRS and CDR2 is YFSETQ in the germline V gene. The gene calls are TRBV5-1 and TRBJ2-1, with 8 bases fitting TRBD2. Sample: memory CD4+ T cells from PBMCs. Specified subset: CD45RA-negative fraction. This sequence was found in a man between 18 and 35 years old in good health. Some clones in this sample may be carry-over from other donors' samples. The CDR3 DNA sequence: TGCGCCAGCAGCCCGCTAGCGGGTACCTCCTACAATGAGCAGTTCTTC. Its translation: CASSPLAGTSYNEQFF. Supplemented by reference TRBV5-1 and TRBJ2-1, the full variable domain reads KAGVTQTPRYLIKTRGQQVTLSCSPISGHRSVSWYQQTPGQGLQFLFEYFSETQRNKGNFPGRFSGRQFSNSRSEMNVSTLELGDSALYLCASSPLAGTSYNEQFFGPGTRLTVL.